These T cell receptor beta chains were read from a single sample in a study of blood T cell repertoires in COVID-19. TCRdb's copy holds only in-frame clones and misses some; the assay was immunoSEQ multiplex PCR. The sample has tens of thousands of clones, under 85% seen once. Sequencing was done on a sample of peripheral blood. These receptors all come from a man in his 60s with active COVID-19. Each CDR3 is given with its conserved first and last residue. A D gene is named only where the DNA matches it firmly. Some rows have no size entry. The others give once, few or many, or a class for an expanded clone.

d_call: NA; clone_size: few; v_call: TRBV19; j_call: TRBJ1-5; cdr3_nt: TGTGCCAGTTCATATCGGGTCTCCGCCAATCAGCCCCAGCATTTT; cdr3_aa: CASSYRVSANQPQHF
d_call: TRBD1; clone_size: NA; v_call: TRBV9; j_call: TRBJ1-2; cdr3_nt: TGTGCCAGCAGCGTGGACAGGGATGCCTATGGCTACACCTTC; cdr3_aa: CASSVDRDAYGYTF
d_call: NA; clone_size: NA; v_call: TRBV28; j_call: TRBJ1-2; cdr3_nt: TGTGCCAGCAGTCTTATGTATGGCTACACCTTC; cdr3_aa: CASSLMYGYTF
d_call: NA; clone_size: NA; v_call: TRBV6-1; j_call: TRBJ2-2; cdr3_nt: TGTGCCAGCAGTGGCAAACCGGGACTGAAGGGCGCCGGGGAGCTGTTTTTT; cdr3_aa: CASSGKPGLKGAGELFF
d_call: TRBD1; clone_size: NA; v_call: TRBV3-1/TRBV3-2; j_call: TRBJ2-7; cdr3_nt: TGTGCCAGCAGCCTCATACCCGGGACAGGGGGCTACGAGCAGTACTTC; cdr3_aa: CASSLIPGTGGYEQYF
d_call: NA; clone_size: NA; v_call: TRBV15; j_call: TRBJ2-3; cdr3_nt: TGTGCCACCAGCAGAGGTGGGATCAGGGGCACAGATACGCAGTATTTT; cdr3_aa: CATSRGGIRGTDTQYF
d_call: TRBD1; clone_size: NA; v_call: TRBV5-4; j_call: TRBJ2-1; cdr3_nt: TGTGCCAGCAGCTTGACAGGGGGCGATAGAAATGAGCAGTTCTTC; cdr3_aa: CASSLTGGDRNEQFF
d_call: NA; clone_size: NA; v_call: TRBV3-1/TRBV3-2; j_call: TRBJ2-3; cdr3_nt: TGTGCCAGCAGCCAAGGGCGGGACCTCACAGATACGCAGTATTTT; cdr3_aa: CASSQGRDLTDTQYF
d_call: TRBD1; clone_size: once; v_call: TRBV7-3; j_call: TRBJ1-1; cdr3_nt: TGTGCCAGCAGCTCGGGACAGCTGAACACTGAAGCTTTCTTT; cdr3_aa: CASSSGQLNTEAFF
d_call: TRBD2; clone_size: few; v_call: TRBV5-4; j_call: TRBJ2-2; cdr3_nt: TGTGCCAGCAGCTTAGGGAGGGCTAGGCACACCGGGGAGCTGTTTTTT; cdr3_aa: CASSLGRARHTGELFF
d_call: NA; clone_size: NA; v_call: TRBV27; j_call: TRBJ1-2; cdr3_nt: TGTGCCAGCATGACTCCAGGGTTGATGGATGGCTACACCTTC; cdr3_aa: CASMTPGLMDGYTF
d_call: TRBD2; clone_size: NA; v_call: TRBV28; j_call: TRBJ2-3; cdr3_nt: TGTGCCAGCAGTTCCGTCCGACTAGCGGGGGGGCCCCCAGATACGCAGTATTTT; cdr3_aa: CASSSVRLAGGPPDTQYF
d_call: NA; clone_size: NA; v_call: TRBV28; j_call: TRBJ1-5; cdr3_nt: TGTGCCAGCAGTTTATTGGCAGGCCAGCCCCAGCATTTT; cdr3_aa: CASSLLAGQPQHF
d_call: NA; clone_size: NA; v_call: TRBV29-1; j_call: TRBJ2-7; cdr3_nt: TGCAGCGTTGAAGATGGCGCAGGGAACAGCGAGCAGTACTTC; cdr3_aa: CSVEDGAGNSEQYF
d_call: TRBD1; clone_size: NA; v_call: TRBV19; j_call: TRBJ2-1; cdr3_nt: TGTGCCAGTATACGGCGGGACAGGGGCTACAATGAGCAGTTCTTC; cdr3_aa: CASIRRDRGYNEQFF
d_call: TRBD1; clone_size: NA; v_call: TRBV5-1; j_call: TRBJ1-5; cdr3_nt: TGCGCCAGCAGCTTGGGGGGGACAGGGCCATCAGGCCAGCCCCAGCATTTT; cdr3_aa: CASSLGGTGPSGQPQHF
d_call: TRBD1; clone_size: once; v_call: TRBV19; j_call: TRBJ2-7; cdr3_nt: TGTGCCAGTATCGGGACAGGGATGCCCTACGAGCAGTACTTC; cdr3_aa: CASIGTGMPYEQYF
d_call: TRBD1; clone_size: NA; v_call: TRBV7-2; j_call: TRBJ2-2; cdr3_nt: TGTGCCAGCAGCCGGAGGACAGGTGCGAACACCGGGGAGCTGTTTTTT; cdr3_aa: CASSRRTGANTGELFF
d_call: TRBD2; clone_size: once; v_call: TRBV5-1; j_call: TRBJ2-7; cdr3_nt: TGCGCCAGCAGCTCCGGGACTAGCGGGGGCTCCTACGAGCAGTACTTC; cdr3_aa: CASSSGTSGGSYEQYF
d_call: TRBD1; clone_size: NA; v_call: TRBV5-1; j_call: TRBJ2-2; cdr3_nt: TGCGCCAGCAGCTTGGGGGGACAGCTCACCGGGGAGCTGTTTTTT; cdr3_aa: CASSLGGQLTGELFF
d_call: TRBD2; clone_size: NA; v_call: TRBV4-1; j_call: TRBJ2-2; cdr3_nt: TGCGCCAGCAGCCGATCACGGACTAGTCTCACCGGGGAGCTGTTTTTT; cdr3_aa: CASSRSRTSLTGELFF
d_call: NA; clone_size: NA; v_call: TRBV5-5; j_call: TRBJ2-1; cdr3_nt: TGTGCCAGCAGCCCGAGGATGGGCAGGGTTGACAATGAGCAGTTCTTC; cdr3_aa: CASSPRMGRVDNEQFF
d_call: TRBD1; clone_size: NA; v_call: TRBV5-1; j_call: TRBJ1-2; cdr3_nt: TGCGCCAGCAGCCCCGACCGGACAGGGGGAGAAGGCTACACCTTC; cdr3_aa: CASSPDRTGGEGYTF
d_call: TRBD2; clone_size: NA; v_call: TRBV5-8; j_call: TRBJ2-7; cdr3_nt: TGTGCCAGCAGGCCTGGACTAGCGGGGAACTACGAGCAGTACTTC; cdr3_aa: CASRPGLAGNYEQYF
d_call: TRBD1; clone_size: NA; v_call: TRBV5-1; j_call: TRBJ2-1; cdr3_nt: TGCGCCAGCAGCCCCGACAGGGAACCCTACAATGAGCAGTTCTTC; cdr3_aa: CASSPDREPYNEQFF
d_call: TRBD1; clone_size: NA; v_call: TRBV5-5; j_call: TRBJ1-4; cdr3_nt: TGTGCCAGCAGCTTGCGTCGACAGGGGGTGGGCGAAAAACTGTTTTTT; cdr3_aa: CASSLRRQGVGEKLFF